Listed below are T cell receptor beta chains from one sample, sequenced in a study of T cells in Graves' hyperthyroidism and ophthalmopathy. TCRdb itself ran the multiplex PCR reads through MiXCR, one entry per CDR3 protein. The sample records 350,000 to 400,000 distinct CDR3 sequences, about 18% being singletons. Sequencing was performed on blood. These receptors all stem from a woman aged 18-30 years with Graves' hyperthyroidism. The CDR3 runs from the conserved cysteine through the conserved F or W. A D gene is named only where the DNA matches it firmly. Clone size is not always given. Where it is, it says once, few, many or a class for expanded clones.

TRBV6-5,TRBJ1-5,NA,many,TGTGCCAGCGTACACGGGGGGTCAGGACAGCCCCAGCATTTT,CASVHGGSGQPQHF
TRBV7-6,TRBJ1-1,NA,many,TGTGCCAGCAGCTTCTCGATAAACACTGAAGCTTTCTTT,CASSFSINTEAFF
TRBV7-2,TRBJ1-2,NA,many,TGTGCCAGCAGCCCAGGGGCGGCCTCCTATGGCTACACCTTC,CASSPGAASYGYTF
TRBV10-3,TRBJ2-2,NA,few,TGTGCCATCAGTGATGGGCAGGCTTACCTCAACACCGGGGAGCTGTTTTTT,CAISDGQAYLNTGELFF
TRBV10-3,TRBJ2-7,NA,NA,TGTGCCATCAGTGATGGGACAAGACCCTACGAGCAGTACTTC,CAISDGTRPYEQYF
TRBV2,TRBJ1-5,TRBD1,many,TGTGCCAGCAGTATAGACAGGGGCCAGCCCCAGCATTTT,CASSIDRGQPQHF
TRBV3-1,TRBJ2-7,NA,many,TGTGCCAGCAGCCGGGGCAGCACCTACGAGCAGTACTTC,CASSRGSTYEQYF
TRBV20-1,TRBJ2-7,TRBD1,many,TGCAGTGCTTGGGGACAGGGGGTCTTTTACGAGCAGTACTTC,CSAWGQGVFYEQYF
TRBV7-9,TRBJ2-5,NA,many,TGTGCCAGCAGCTTACTGGGGGGTGGTGAGACCCAGTACTTC,CASSLLGGGETQYF
TRBV20-1,TRBJ2-7,NA,many,TGCAGTGCTAGAGATGGGCCCTCCTACGAGCAGTACTTC,CSARDGPSYEQYF
TRBV9,TRBJ2-7,TRBD1,many,TGTGCCAGCAGCGGACCGGGACAGGGCTACGAGCAGTACTTC,CASSGPGQGYEQYF
TRBV4-1,TRBJ1-1,NA,NA,TGCGCCAGCAGCCAACCCCGGGGACGGCGGAACACTGAAGCTTTCTTT,CASSQPRGRRNTEAFF
TRBV12-3/TRBV12-4,TRBJ1-5,NA,once,TGTGCCAGCAGTTATGCGGATCAGCCCCAGCATTTT,CASSYADQPQHF
TRBV5-1,TRBJ2-5,NA,many,TGCGCCAGCAGCCTCCAAGGCACGCCCCAAGAGACCCAGTACTTC,CASSLQGTPQETQYF
TRBV6-5,TRBJ1-3,NA,many,TGTGCCAGCAGAGGCTTTGGGCGACAGAGAGGAAACACCATATATTTT,CASRGFGRQRGNTIYF
TRBV13,TRBJ1-2,NA,many,TGTGCCAGCAGCTCACTCCGGGATGTGTATGGCTACACCTTC,CASSSLRDVYGYTF
TRBV5-1,TRBJ1-1,NA,many,TGCGCCAGCAGCCTTGGGCCAGTCATTAACACTGAAGCTTTCTTT,CASSLGPVINTEAFF
TRBV15,TRBJ2-2,NA,many,TGTGCCACCAGAGGAGCAGTTGGGGAGCTGTTTTTT,CATRGAVGELFF
TRBV7-9,TRBJ1-1,NA,few,TGTGCCAGCGGTTGGGCCACTGAAGCTTTCTTT,CASGWATEAFF
TRBV6-1,TRBJ1-5,NA,many,TGTGCCAGCAGTCCCTTGGACGGTAGTCAGCCCCAGCATTTT,CASSPLDGSQPQHF
TRBV29-1,TRBJ1-1,TRBD1,many,TGCAGCGTTGGGACAGGGGCTACGAACACTGAAGCTTTCTTT,CSVGTGATNTEAFF
TRBV6-5,TRBJ1-2,NA,many,TGTGCCAGCAGTTACGCGGGGGGAAGGGGCTACACCTTC,CASSYAGGRGYTF
TRBV5-1,TRBJ1-1,TRBD1,many,TGCGCCAGCAGCTCTGACAGGGGTATCGCTGAAGCTTTCTTT,CASSSDRGIAEAFF
TRBV28,TRBJ1-1,NA,many,TGTGCCAGCAGTGGACCAGGGGCGAACACTGAAGCTTTCTTT,CASSGPGANTEAFF
TRBV20-1,TRBJ1-2,NA,many,TGCAGTGCTAGCCCTACAGGCATCTATGGCTACACCTTC,CSASPTGIYGYTF
TRBV6-1,TRBJ2-7,TRBD1,many,TGTGCCAGCAGTCCCTTGGGGACAGGGTATGTCGAGCAGTACTTC,CASSPLGTGYVEQYF
TRBV5-4,TRBJ2-7,TRBD2,NA,TGTGCCAGCAGCTTGGGACTAGCGGGGGACGGAAACTACTGCGAGCAGTACTTC,CASSLGLAGDGNYCEQYF
TRBV7-8,TRBJ2-7,TRBD2,many,TGTGCCAGCAGCTTAAACGGCTTAGCGGGGGTCTACGAGCAGTACTTC,CASSLNGLAGVYEQYF
TRBV11-2,TRBJ2-1,TRBD1,many,TGTGCCAGCAGCAGGACAGGGTTCGCCAATGAGCAGTTCTTC,CASSRTGFANEQFF
TRBV5-1,TRBJ1-1,TRBD1,NA,TGCGCCAGCAGCCCCCAGCCGACAGGGGAGACTGAAGCTTTCTTT,CASSPQPTGETEAFF
TRBV5-1,TRBJ2-2,TRBD1,many,TGCGCCAGCAGCGGGACAGGGGGCTTAGTCTTTCCGAACACCGGGGAGCTGTTTTTT,CASSGTGGLVFPNTGELFF
TRBV15,TRBJ1-2,NA,few,TGTGCCACCAGCTACCGAGATACCTACACCTTC,CATSYRDTYTF
TRBV15,TRBJ2-2,NA,many,TGTGCCACCAGCAGACCCTGGGGCAGGGGCTTGGCGAACACCGGGGAGCTGTTTTTT,CATSRPWGRGLANTGELFF
TRBV5-1,TRBJ2-5,NA,NA,TGCGCCAGCAGCGAGAGTCAAGAGACCCAGTACTTC,CASSESQETQYF
TRBV2,TRBJ1-2,TRBD1,many,TGTGCCAGCAGGGGACTCCGGGGACAGGGAGGAGGCTACACCTTC,CASRGLRGQGGGYTF
TRBV6-5,TRBJ2-7,NA,many,TGTGCCAGCGGGATTGTCGGGATAAGGTACGAGCAGTACTTC,CASGIVGIRYEQYF
TRBV12-5,TRBJ2-2,NA,many,TGTGCTAGTGGTTTGGTTCTCGTGGGGGATAACACCGGGGAGCTGTTTTTT,CASGLVLVGDNTGELFF
TRBV13,TRBJ1-6,NA,few,TGTGCCAGCAGTCCAAGACGGAATTATAATTCACCCCTCCACTTT,CASSPRRNYNSPLHF
TRBV19,TRBJ2-5,NA,many,TGTGCCAGTAGTCCTCCAGGACGGCAAGAGACCCAGTACTTC,CASSPPGRQETQYF
TRBV7-8,TRBJ2-5,TRBD1,NA,TGTGCCAGCAGCTCTAGATCCGGGACAGGGGGCAGGGAGACCCAGTACTTC,CASSSRSGTGGRETQYF
TRBV14,TRBJ2-7,NA,many,TGTGCCAGCAGCCAAGCCACGGACTACGAGCAGTACTTC,CASSQATDYEQYF